Presented here are 14 T cell receptor beta chains from one specimen sequenced in a study of shared clonotypes between healthy human individuals. Sequencing used immunoSEQ multiplex PCR; TCRdb keeps in-frame clones, though not all of them. The sample yields 1.5 million to 1.9 million clones, around 98% seen once. Sequenced input: naive CD4+ T cells sorted from blood. The subset here: CD45RA+ positively selected. The receptor set was obtained from a man aged 30-40 years in good health.

The rearrangement links TRBV30 to TRBJ2-3; TRBD1 is a possible D gene (6 bases). The CDR3 length is 14 residues. The germline V gene has CDR1 GTSNPN and CDR2 SVGIG (reference sequence). Between the trimmed V and J ends, which lost 1 base and 1 base, there was a span of 9 bases. In DNA, the CDR3 is TGTGCCTGGAGTGAACAGGGCCGCACAGATACGCAGTATTTT. This encodes CAWSEQGRTDTQYF.

The rearrangement joins TRBV19 to TRBJ1-1; TRBD1 might be the D (5 bases). The CDR3 covers 13 residues. Germline CDR1 is LNHDA and CDR2 is SQIVND (reference sequence). Deletions cut 5 bases from V and 1 base from J, with 8 bases between. CDR3 DNA sequence: TGTGCCAGTAGTGGACACCCGAACACTGAAGCTTTCTTT. Amino acids: CASSGHPNTEAFF.

The chain employs TRBV29-1 and TRBJ2-1; 7 bases line up with TRBD2. The ends lost 4 bases at V and 14 bases at J; junction bases unmatched: 8. This CDR3 spans 11 amino acids. The V gene's germline CDR1 is SQVTM and CDR2 ANQGSEA. This CDR3 reads CSVVAGLWEFF. The CDR3 bases are TGCAGCGTTGTAGCGGGTTTGTGGGAGTTCTTC.

The chain recombines TRBV6-6 with TRBJ2-7; no clear D gene. This CDR3 is 16 amino acids long. The V and J ends lost 6 bases and 5 bases respectively, with 23 bases between them. Looked up from germline, CDR1 is MNHNY and CDR2 is SVGAGI (reference sequence). CDR3 region: CASRPPLRAGRNEQYF. CDR3 sequence (DNA): TGTGCCAGCAGACCCCCCCTTCGAGCCGGTCGGAACGAGCAGTACTTC.

V usage is TRBV10-3 and J usage is TRBJ2-1, with 12 bases lining up with TRBD2. This CDR3 is built from 18 residues. Per the germline V gene, CDR1 is ENHRY and CDR2 is SYGVKD. V trimming: 2 bases; J trimming: 6 bases; junction bases outside the gene matches: 11. CDR3 loop: CAISERTSGTALSNEQFF. The CDR3 DNA is TGTGCCATCAGTGAGAGGACTAGCGGGACCGCCCTTAGCAATGAGCAGTTCTTC.

This clone was detected only once. The rearrangement links TRBV5-4 to TRBJ1-2; a possible D gene is TRBD1 (5 bases). Germline CDR1 reads SGHNT; CDR2 reads YYREEE (reference sequence). Trimming took off 4 bases at V and 5 bases at J, with 12 bases between the two ends. The CDR3 loop spans 13 amino acids. The CDR3: CASSPRERYGYTF. CDR3 sequence (DNA): TGTGCCAGCAGCCCCAGGGAGAGGTATGGCTACACCTTC.

This clone showed up many times. The rearrangement uses TRBV6-5 and TRBJ1-1; possibly TRBD1 for D (6 bases). Trimming shortened V by 4 bases and J by 1 base, and 10 bases separated the two germline ends. The CDR3 length is 14 residues. Germline CDR1 MNHEY, CDR2 SVGAGI. In nucleotides, the CDR3 is TGTGCCAGCAGTTTATTAGGGGGGAACACTGAAGCTTTCTTT. Translated, it gives CASSLLGGNTEAFF.

The chain uses TRBV5-1 and TRBJ2-1; TRBD1 might be the D (6 bases). The CDR3 extends over 18 amino acids. Germline V gives CDR1 SGHRS, CDR2 YFSETQ. V lost 1 base to trimming and J lost 8 bases, with 25 bases between them. The CDR3 DNA is TGCGCCAGCAGCTTGCTGACGACCGGGACAAGCGGATACGATGAGCAGTTCTTC. Translation: CASSLLTTGTSGYDEQFF.

The chain uses TRBV6-1 and TRBJ1-5; tentative D call: TRBD1 (6 bases). With 2 bases removed from V and 2 bases from J, the gap between germline ends came to 10 bases. Germline lookup yields CDR1 MNHNS and CDR2 SASEGT. The CDR3 totals 15 residues. In DNA form, the CDR3 reads TGTGCCAGCAGTGAAAAGGGGGTAGGCAATCAGCCCCAGCATTTT. It encodes CASSEKGVGNQPQHF.

The CDR3: CASSRGWGQGFSNTEAFF. The CDR3 DNA follows: TGTGCCAGCAGCAGAGGTTGGGGACAGGGTTTTAGCAACACTGAAGCTTTCTTT. V usage is TRBV7-2 and J usage is TRBJ1-1, with 9 bases that match TRBD1. There are 18 residues in the CDR3. Per germline, CDR1 SGHTA and CDR2 FQGNSA. The V segment lost 5 bases and the J segment 2 bases; nucleotides outside the gene matches: 15.

The J gene is TRBJ1-2, the V gene TRBV29-1; TRBD1 might be the D (5 bases). The CDR3 spans 12 residues. Germline CDR1 and CDR2: SQVTM and ANQGSEA. V was clipped by 3 bases and J by 4 bases, with 9 bases between them. Here the CDR3 reads CSVEGDLYGYTF. The CDR3 nucleotides read TGCAGCGTTGAGGGGGATCTCTATGGCTACACCTTC. Full variable domain (rest looked up from reference TRBV29-1 and TRBJ1-2): SAVISQKPSRDICQRGTSLTIQCQVDSQVTMMFWYRQQPGQSLTLIATANQGSEATYESGFVIDKFPISRPNLTFSTLTVSNMSPEDSSIYLCSVEGDLYGYTFGSGTRLTVV.

The genes are TRBV27 and TRBJ1-5, with 9 bases that match TRBD1. Germline V CDR1 and CDR2: MNHEY, SMNVEV (reference sequence). The V gene end was trimmed by 6 bases and the J gene end by 0 bases; junction bases not matched to a gene: 9. The CDR3 is made up of 17 amino acids. DNA for the CDR3: TGTGCCAGCAGAAACCTGGGGACAGGGATTAGCAATCAGCCCCAGCATTTT. Translated: CASRNLGTGISNQPQHF.

V and J are TRBV28 and TRBJ2-3; D is undetermined. Trimming removed 5 bases from V and 4 bases from J, with 13 bases in between. The CDR3 is made up of 14 amino acids. Germline CDR1 reads MDHEN; CDR2 reads SYDVKM. The CDR3 reads CASSPPAVPDTQYF. DNA for the CDR3: TGTGCCAGCAGTCCACCCGCAGTGCCAGATACGCAGTATTTT.

The V call is TRBV4-1, the J call TRBJ1-4, with D possibly TRBD1 on 6 matching bases. Germline assignment: CDR1 MGHRA and CDR2 YSYEKL. V dropped 2 bases and J dropped 8 bases, with 27 bases sitting between them. CDR3 length: 19 amino acids. CDR3 in amino acids: CASSQSVFGTKNGWEKLFF. The CDR3 nucleotides are TGCGCCAGCAGCCAATCCGTATTCGGGACAAAAAACGGATGGGAAAAACTGTTTTTT.